These 4 T cell receptor beta chains were all obtained from the same sample, sequenced in a study of T-cell reconstitution after alpha-beta-depleted transplantation in children. During its preparation, the TCRbeta library received unique molecular identifiers. TCRdb passed the PCR reads through MiXCR, listing each CDR3 protein once. The repertoire holds some 400,000 distinct CDR3 sequences, with just over 20% as singletons. Sequenced material: PBMCs from the stem cell graft donor, taken from the stem cell graft. The receptors come from a human donor who donated a stem cell graft to a child with acute myeloid leukemia.

Concerning this clonotype itself: Just one base apart from a much larger clone, this may be a read error. V is TRBV24-1 and J is TRBJ2-5, with 8 bases fitting TRBD1. The CDR3 runs 15 residues. From germline, CDR1 is KGHDR and CDR2 SFDVKD. CDR3 sequence reads: CATSPGQDDQETLYF. The CDR3 region has the DNA TGTGCCACCAGCCCGGGACAGGACGACCAAGAGACCCTGTACTTC.

This clonotype was observed at least ten times. The chain is built from TRBV29-1 and TRBJ1-1; TRBD1 is a possible D gene (5 bases). Germline values: CDR1 SQVTM, CDR2 ANQGSEA. CDR3 size: 13 residues. V was trimmed by 3 bases and J by 1 base, leaving 9 bases between them. The CDR3 is CSVEGRQNTEAFF. The CDR3 region has the DNA TGCAGCGTTGAGGGACGGCAGAACACTGAAGCTTTCTTT.

This clonotype was counted between two and nine times. The rearrangement joins TRBV12-3 or TRBV12-4 to TRBJ2-1; a possible D gene is TRBD1 (5 bases). This CDR3 contains 14 residues. The V end lost 3 bases, the J end lost 2 bases, and 8 bases lay between the germline ends. For the CDR3, the DNA is TGTGCCAGCAGTTTCCAGGGAACCTACAATGAGCAGTTCTTC. Translated, it gives CASSFQGTYNEQFF.

This clonotype appeared many times. The V gene is TRBV29-1, the J gene TRBJ2-7; no firm D call. Germline V gene sequence: CDR1 SQVTM, CDR2 ANQGSEA. The CDR3 runs 10 residues. V gave up 7 bases and J gave up 11 bases, with 15 bases separating them. CDR3 coding DNA: TGCAGCGCCCGCGCTGATATGGAGTACTTC. Protein sequence: CSARADMEYF.